Below, 29 T cell receptor beta chains from the same sample are listed, as sequenced in a study of shared clonotypes between healthy human individuals. Profiling relied on immunoSEQ multiplex PCR, and the TCRdb table lists in-frame clones only, not all of them. Found here are about 2.4 million clones, approximately 93% of them singletons; the top ten hold about 0.38%. The sequenced sample consisted of naive CD4+ T cells from PBMCs. The subset: CD45RA+ positively selected. The receptors originated from a man between 18 and 35 years old in good health. Some clones in this sample may be carry-over from other donors' samples.

V gene TRBV28 combines with J gene TRBJ2-7, with D perhaps TRBD2 (6 bases). Looked up from germline, CDR1 is MDHEN and CDR2 is SYDVKM. V shed 6 bases and J shed 2 bases, with 17 bases lying between them. There are 15 residues in the CDR3. CDR3 DNA: TGTGCCAGCAGCCCCCGAGATAGGAGGGCCTACGAGCAGTACTTC. Residues: CASSPRDRRAYEQYF.

The CDR3 loop reads CASSLAGTGFTGELFF. CDR3 nucleotide sequence: TGTGCCAGCAGTTTGGCAGGGACAGGGTTCACCGGGGAGCTGTTTTTT. V gene TRBV28 combines with J gene TRBJ2-2; TRBD1 aligns across 9 bases. The CDR3 extends over 16 amino acids. Germline CDR1 is MDHEN and CDR2 is SYDVKM. The junction had 6 bases not matched to a gene; V was cut back by 3 bases and J by 4 bases.

The rearrangement joins TRBV5-1 to TRBJ2-5; D remains ambiguous. CDR1 and CDR2 (germline): SGHRS, YFSETQ. V was trimmed by 0 bases and J by 0 bases, leaving 6 bases between them. This CDR3 comprises 14 residues. The CDR3 region is CASSLGVYQETQYF. CDR3 coding DNA: TGCGCCAGCAGCTTGGGAGTGTACCAAGAGACCCAGTACTTC.

V usage is TRBV30 and J usage is TRBJ2-5; 8 bases map to TRBD1. Per germline, CDR1 GTSNPN and CDR2 SVGIG (reference sequence). Trimming removed 1 base from V and 1 base from J; junction bases left unmatched: 5. The CDR3 length is 15 residues. In DNA, the CDR3 is TGTGCCTGGAGTGGGGGACAGGCCCGCCAAGAGACCCAGTACTTC. Its protein product is CAWSGGQARQETQYF. The full variable domain, completed using reference TRBV30 and TRBJ2-5, is SQTIHQWPATLVQPVGSPLSLECTVEGTSNPNLYWYRQAAGRGLQLLFYSVGIGQISSEVPQNLSASRPQDRQFILSSKKLLLSDSGFYLCAWSGGQARQETQYFGPGTRLLVL.

The rearrangement links TRBV9 to TRBJ2-1; D is unresolved. Germline loops: CDR1 SGDLS, CDR2 YYNGEE. This CDR3 region has 15 residues. V gave up 6 bases and J gave up 4 bases, with 17 bases separating them. CDR3 residues: CASNPIRQFYNEQFF. CDR3 nucleotides: TGTGCCAGCAACCCTATACGGCAATTTTACAATGAGCAGTTCTTC.

This clone was counted only a few times. V is TRBV7-3 and J is TRBJ1-1; 8 bases align to TRBD1. Germline V gene data show CDR1 as SGHTA and CDR2 as FQGTGA. V was clipped by 5 bases and J by 1 base; unmatched bases: 3. This CDR3 spans 14 amino acids. Here the CDR3 DNA reads TGTGCCAGCAGCACGGACAGGGAGAACACTGAAGCTTTCTTT. This encodes CASSTDRENTEAFF.

This chain uses TRBV1 with TRBJ2-2. TRBV1 is a known pseudogene. CDR3 size: 16 residues. CDR3 in amino acids: CTSSHPDGRSTGELFF. CDR3 nucleotides: TGCACCAGCAGCCATCCAGACGGAAGAAGCACCGGGGAGCTGTTTTTT.

V usage is TRBV19 and J usage is TRBJ1-4; a weak D match, TRBD1 (6 bases). The V end was cut by 3 bases, the J end by 5 bases, with 13 bases between. Per the germline V gene, CDR1 is LNHDA and CDR2 is SQIVND (reference sequence). The CDR3 loop spans 15 amino acids. The CDR3 region is CASSITRGWNEKLFF. Here the CDR3 DNA reads TGTGCCAGTAGTATCACCAGGGGCTGGAATGAAAAACTGTTTTTT.

The chain uses TRBV18 and TRBJ2-1; 10 bases are a match to TRBD2. CDR1 and CDR2 (germline): KGHSH, LQKENI. The V segment lost 1 base and the J segment 4 bases; nucleotides outside the gene matches: 7. CDR3 length equals 17 residues. CDR3 loop: CASSPLATSGAYNEQFF. DNA of the CDR3: TGTGCCAGCTCACCACTTGCCACTAGCGGGGCTTACAATGAGCAGTTCTTC.

The chain employs TRBV5-4 and TRBJ2-1, with a tentative D call TRBD2 (7 bases). In germline, CDR1 is SGHNT, CDR2 YYREEE (reference sequence). V gave up 7 bases and J gave up 6 bases, with 20 bases separating them. This CDR3 is built from 15 residues. The CDR3 region has the DNA TGTGCCAGCGGGGAGGGGACAACGGCTTTCAATGAGCAGTTCTTC. Protein product: CASGEGTTAFNEQFF.

The chain has TRBV5-1 and TRBJ2-7; unclear D gene. Germline V lookup: CDR1 SGHRS, CDR2 YFSETQ. This CDR3 comprises 14 residues. Trimming stripped 0 bases from V and 4 bases from J, with 11 bases between. Written as DNA, the CDR3 is TGCGCCAGCAGCTTGGCCGGGTCAGAATACGAGCAGTACTTC. Translation gives CASSLAGSEYEQYF.

The chain joins TRBV5-1 to TRBJ2-7; perhaps TRBD1 as D (6 bases). Germline V gives CDR1 SGHRS, CDR2 YFSETQ. The CDR3 runs 14 residues. The V end was cut by 4 bases, the J end by 4 bases, with 15 bases between. DNA of the CDR3: TGCGCCAGCAGCCCCAATCGGGACAAATACGAGCAGTACTTC. It codes for CASSPNRDKYEQYF.

The J gene is TRBJ1-1, the V gene TRBV28, with a weak D call TRBD1 (6 bases). CDR1 is MDHEN and CDR2 is SYDVKM in the germline V gene. The CDR3 runs 12 residues. With 5 bases removed from V and 12 bases from J, the gap between germline ends came to 16 bases. The CDR3 protein is CASSLPGGATFF. The CDR3 DNA sequence: TGTGCCAGCAGTCTACCCGGGGGGGCGACTTTCTTT.

The chain links TRBV2 to TRBJ2-1; 11 bases are a match to TRBD2. The trim removed 6 bases at V and 2 bases at J, leaving 18 bases unmatched. CDR1 and CDR2 (germline): SNHLY, FYNNEI. The CDR3 extends over 20 amino acids. The CDR3 DNA sequence: TGTGCCAGCAGAGCCAACAGGGTAGTTAGCGGGAGGGGAACCTACAATGAGCAGTTCTTC. Protein sequence: CASRANRVVSGRGTYNEQFF.

The J gene is TRBJ2-3, the V gene TRBV4-2; perhaps TRBD1 as D (5 bases). Germline V CDR1 and CDR2: LGHNA, YNFKEQ. V lost 0 bases and J lost 4, with 8 bases in between. There are 14 residues in the CDR3. The CDR3 sequence is CASSQDQGADTQYF. The CDR3 DNA is TGTGCCAGCAGCCAAGATCAGGGCGCAGATACGCAGTATTTT.

The rearrangement links TRBV11-3 to TRBJ2-4; no clear D. Trimming stripped 4 bases from V and 7 bases from J, with 17 bases between. The CDR3 sequence is 15 residues long. CDR1 is SGHNT, CDR2 YENEEA, per germline. The CDR3 region has the DNA TGTGCCAGCAGCTCTAGGTCAAGGGTTGCGAACATTCAGTACTTC. Its protein product is CASSSRSRVANIQYF.

The rearrangement joins TRBV21-1 to TRBJ2-6; the D call TRBD1 from the table was never checked on the DNA. TRBV21-1 has pseudogene status. The CDR3 is made up of 18 amino acids. CDR3 loop: CASSPGQGEYFGANVLTF. The CDR3 DNA reads TGTGCCAGCAGCCCCGGACAGGGGGAGTATTTTGGGGCCAACGTCCTGACTTTC.

This rearrangement joins TRBV7-9 to TRBJ1-3; tentative D call: TRBD1 (5 bases). Germline CDR1 and CDR2: SEHNR and FQNEAQ (reference sequence). The CDR3 extends over 15 amino acids. V lost 0 bases to trimming and J lost 0 bases, with 6 bases between them. The CDR3 here is CASSLAGDSGNTIYF. CDR3 nucleotide sequence: TGTGCCAGCAGCTTAGCAGGGGACTCTGGAAACACCATATATTTT.

The chain combines TRBV30 with TRBJ2-5, with 12 bases matching TRBD2. Near its end, the DNA agrees better with TRBJ2-7, so the J call may be wrong. The germline CDR1 and CDR2 sequences are GTSNPN and SVGIG (reference sequence). The CDR3 spans 16 residues. CDR3 sequence reads: CAWIPGLAGRSYEQYF. The CDR3 nucleotides read TGTGCCTGGATTCCGGGACTAGCGGGTCGCTCCTACGAGCAGTACTTC.

V gene TRBV2 combines with J gene TRBJ2-3; a possible D gene is TRBD1 (6 bases). V gave up 6 bases and J gave up 0 bases, with 10 bases separating them. The CDR3 has 14 residues. Germline CDR1 SNHLY, CDR2 FYNNEI. CDR3 DNA sequence: TGTGCCAGCAGCCAAGGGGGTAGCACAGATACGCAGTATTTT. Amino acid sequence: CASSQGGSTDTQYF.

CDR3 sequence: CASCLIRGAISPEQYF. DNA for the CDR3: TGTGCCAGCTGCCTGATTCGGGGGGCGATATCCCCCGAGCAGTACTTC. V gene TRBV28 combines with J gene TRBJ2-7, with D perhaps matching TRBD2 (7 bases). There are 16 residues in the CDR3. CDR1 is MDHEN, CDR2 SYDVKM, per germline. The V gene lost 8 bases and the J gene lost 6 bases, with 26 bases spanning the gap.

The rearrangement links TRBV5-1 to TRBJ1-5; the D gene is possibly TRBD1 (5 bases). The CDR3 loop spans 15 amino acids. V was cut by 0 bases and J by 6 bases, with 13 bases left in between. Germline V gene lookup returns CDR1 SGHRS and CDR2 YFSETQ. CDR3 residues: CASSLGSTGVQPQHF. DNA of the CDR3: TGCGCCAGCAGCTTGGGGAGTACAGGAGTTCAGCCCCAGCATTTT.

The chain combines TRBV10-2 with TRBJ2-1, with 9 bases identical to TRBD2. In germline, CDR1 is WSHSY, CDR2 SAAADI. Trimming at V came to 7 bases and at J to 4 bases, leaving 8 bases not matched to a gene. The CDR3 loop spans 15 amino acids. The CDR3 nucleotides read TGCGCCAGCAACCCTCTAGCGGGGATTTACAATGAGCAGTTCTTC. Amino acids: CASNPLAGIYNEQFF.

The chain has TRBV28 and TRBJ1-2; 7 bases are shared with TRBD1. CDR1 is MDHEN, CDR2 SYDVKM, per germline. Losses at the gene ends were 4 bases for V and 8 bases for J; bases not matched to a gene: 13. This CDR3 has 15 amino acids. This CDR3 is CASSSTGFYRKGYTF. The CDR3 DNA is TGTGCCAGCAGTTCGACAGGGTTCTACAGGAAAGGCTACACCTTC.

The chain carries TRBV7-2 and TRBJ2-1, with unresolved D. Between the trimmed V and J ends, which lost 2 bases and 5 bases, there was a span of 16 bases. The germline V gene has CDR1 SGHTA and CDR2 FQGNSA. The CDR3 is 16 residues long. The DNA of the CDR3 is TGTGCCAGCAGCTTACTGCCAGGTTCGTGGGACAATGAGCAGTTCTTC. It specifies CASSLLPGSWDNEQFF.

The chain is built from TRBV6-6 and TRBJ2-1; D is perhaps TRBD2 (5 bases). Per germline, CDR1 MNHNY and CDR2 SVGAGI (reference sequence). The CDR3 length is 13 residues. V lost 5 bases and J lost 7, with 12 bases in between. The CDR3 loop is CASSPGPGNEQFF. The CDR3 DNA reads TGTGCCAGCAGTCCAGGCCCGGGGAATGAGCAGTTCTTC.

The V and J genes are TRBV2 and TRBJ2-1, with D tentatively TRBD1 or TRBD2 (5 bases each). Trimming took 9 bases from V and 2 from J, leaving 11 bases between them. Per germline, CDR1 SNHLY and CDR2 FYNNEI. CDR3 length equals 13 residues. The CDR3 DNA reads as TGTGCCAGAGGAAAGGGACCCTACAATGAGCAGTTCTTC. Translated, it gives CARGKGPYNEQFF.

The chain uses TRBV7-9 and TRBJ1-3; D unclear. The germline CDR1 and CDR2 sequences are SEHNR and FQNEAQ (reference sequence). The V end was cut by 4 bases, the J end by 6 bases, with 10 bases between. CDR3 size: 13 residues. The CDR3 DNA is TGTGCCAGCAGCTCCTCCACACCAAACACCATATATTTT. It yields the protein CASSSSTPNTIYF.

This clone has only a few counts. Different DNA sequences within this sample yield the same CDR3. CDR3 protein: CASSLTGETQYF. As DNA, the CDR3 is TGCGCCAGCAGCTTGACAGGCGAGACCCAGTACTTC. V gene TRBV5-1 combines with J gene TRBJ2-5; TRBD1 might be the D (5 bases). Per the germline V gene, CDR1 is SGHRS and CDR2 is YFSETQ. This CDR3 spans 12 amino acids. V was pared by 1 base and J by 5 bases, with 6 bases between. Full variable domain (rest looked up from reference TRBV5-1 and TRBJ2-5): KAGVTQTPRYLIKTRGQQVTLSCSPISGHRSVSWYQQTPGQGLQFLFEYFSETQRNKGNFPGRFSGRQFSNSRSEMNVSTLELGDSALYLCASSLTGETQYFGPGTRLLVL.